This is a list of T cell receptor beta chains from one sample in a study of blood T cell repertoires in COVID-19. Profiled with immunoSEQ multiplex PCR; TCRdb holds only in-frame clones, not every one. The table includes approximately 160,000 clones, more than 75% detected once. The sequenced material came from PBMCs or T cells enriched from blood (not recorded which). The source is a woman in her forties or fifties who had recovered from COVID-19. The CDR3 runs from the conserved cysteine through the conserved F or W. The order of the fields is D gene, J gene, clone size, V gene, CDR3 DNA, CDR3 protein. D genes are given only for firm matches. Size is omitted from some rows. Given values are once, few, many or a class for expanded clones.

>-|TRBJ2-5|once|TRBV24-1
TGTGCCACCAGTAGCGGCGGTCCTATGGTGAACTTC
CATSSGGPMVNF
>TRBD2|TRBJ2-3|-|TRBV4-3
TGCGCCAGCAGCCAGCAACTAGCGGGAGGGCCGGGCACAGATACGCAGTATTTT
CASSQQLAGGPGTDTQYF
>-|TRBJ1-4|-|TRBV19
TGTGCCAGTAGTATCCGTGGAGGAATTGAAAAACTGTTTTTT
CASSIRGGIEKLFF
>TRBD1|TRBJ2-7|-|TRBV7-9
TGTGCCAGCAGCTTAGAAATGGGGACAGGGTCCTCCTACGAGCAGTACTTC
CASSLEMGTGSSYEQYF
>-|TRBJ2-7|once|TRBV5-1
TGCGCCAGCAGCTTGGGAGGCAGCTCCTACGAGCAGTACTTC
CASSLGGSSYEQYF
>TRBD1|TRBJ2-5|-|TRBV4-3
TGCGCCAGCAGCCAAGGAAGACAGGGGGCGGGGGAGACCCAGTACTTC
CASSQGRQGAGETQYF
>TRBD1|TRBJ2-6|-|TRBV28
TGTGCCAGCGGGACAGGGGGCTCTGGGGCCAACGTCCTGACTTTC
CASGTGGSGANVLTF
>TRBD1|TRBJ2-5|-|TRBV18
TGTGCCAGCTCATCAAATCAGGGGGCTGAGACCCAGTACTTC
CASSSNQGAETQYF
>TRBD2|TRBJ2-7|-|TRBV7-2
TGTGCCAGCAGCTTACGCCCCGGGACTACCTACGAGCAGTACTTC
CASSLRPGTTYEQYF
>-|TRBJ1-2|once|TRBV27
TGTGCCAGCTTCGGGGGGGCTAACTATGGCTACACCTTC
CASFGGANYGYTF
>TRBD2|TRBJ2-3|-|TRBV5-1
TGCGCCAGCAGCTTGGCGGGGACTAGCGGTACTAGCACAGATACGCAGTATTTT
CASSLAGTSGTSTDTQYF
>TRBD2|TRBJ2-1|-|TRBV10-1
TGCGCCAGCAGCGTCAGCGGGAGCTCCTACAATGAGCAGTTCTTC
CASSVSGSSYNEQFF
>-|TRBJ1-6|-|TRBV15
TGTGCCACCAGCAGAGGCAGGGGAGTCGATTCACCCCTCCACTTT
CATSRGRGVDSPLHF
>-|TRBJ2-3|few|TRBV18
TGTGCCAGCTCACCTTTCGGGGGCACAGATACGCAGTATTTT
CASSPFGGTDTQYF
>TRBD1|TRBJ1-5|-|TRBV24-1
TGTGCCACCAGTGATCGGACCCAGGGGGATCAGCCCCAGCATTTT
CATSDRTQGDQPQHF
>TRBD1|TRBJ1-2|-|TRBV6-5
TGTGCCAGCAGTAGGGGGACAGGGGGTACCTATGGCTACACCTTC
CASSRGTGGTYGYTF
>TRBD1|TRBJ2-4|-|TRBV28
TGTGCCAGCAGGGGACAGGGCAAAAACATTCAGTACTTC
CASRGQGKNIQYF
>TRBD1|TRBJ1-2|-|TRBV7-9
TGTGCCAGCAGCCCTCCCGACAGGGGGCTATATGGCTACACCTTC
CASSPPDRGLYGYTF
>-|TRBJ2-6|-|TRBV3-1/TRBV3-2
TGTGCCAGCAGTACGCCACGGAGCTCTGGGGCCAACGTCCTGACTTTC
CASSTPRSSGANVLTF
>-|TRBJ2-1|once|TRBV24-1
TGTGCCACCAGTGAAGCGCGACCTACGGGGCGGGGCAATGAGCAGTTCTTC
CATSEARPTGRGNEQFF
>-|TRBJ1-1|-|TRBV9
TGTGCCAGCAGCCCTCTTCCTGGACAGTTCACTGAAGCTTTCTTT
CASSPLPGQFTEAFF
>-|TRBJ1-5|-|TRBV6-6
TGTGCCAGCAGCCCCGACAGGTATAGCAATCAGCCCCAGCATTTT
CASSPDRYSNQPQHF
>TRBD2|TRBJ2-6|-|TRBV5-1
TGCGCCAGCAGCTCCGGGGGGGCTGGGGCCAACGTCCTGACTTTC
CASSSGGAGANVLTF
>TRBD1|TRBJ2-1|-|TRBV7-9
TGTGCCAGCAGCTTGGGACAGAACGCCAATGAGCAGTTCTTC
CASSLGQNANEQFF
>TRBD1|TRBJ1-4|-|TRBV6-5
TGTGCCAGCAGTATGGACAGGGATGAAAAACTGTTTTTT
CASSMDRDEKLFF
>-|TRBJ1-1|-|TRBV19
TGTGCCAGTAGTATGGGTCAGGGAAGGACTGAAGCTTTCTTT
CASSMGQGRTEAFF
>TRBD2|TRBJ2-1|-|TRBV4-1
TGCGCCAGCAGCCAAGGGGCGGGTATTTTAGCGGGAGGTACCCTCCTATACAATGAGCAGTTCTTC
CASSQGAGILAGGTLLYNEQFF
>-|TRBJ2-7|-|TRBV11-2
TGTGCCAGCAGCTTAGGTAGCTACGAGCAGTACTTC
CASSLGSYEQYF
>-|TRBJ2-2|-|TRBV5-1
TGCGCCAGCAGCTTTTCAGGCGCGGGCACCGGGGAGCTGTTTTTT
CASSFSGAGTGELFF
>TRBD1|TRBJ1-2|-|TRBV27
TGTGCCAGCAGTCCGGATCCGACAGGGATAGGCACCTTC
CASSPDPTGIGTF
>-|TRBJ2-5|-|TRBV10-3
TGTGCCATCAGTGACCCGCTGGGAGGCGGGGAGACCCAGTACTTC
CAISDPLGGGETQYF
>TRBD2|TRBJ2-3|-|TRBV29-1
TGCAGCGTTAAGGGCAGCGGGAGCTGGGATACGCAGTATTTT
CSVKGSGSWDTQYF
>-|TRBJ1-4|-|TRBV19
TGTGCCAGTAGTGCCCTGGAGACCGCACCCGTCCTGTTTTTT
CASSALETAPVLFF
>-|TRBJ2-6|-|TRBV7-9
TGTGCCAGCAGCTCCTCGGGGGCCAACGTCCTGACTTTC
CASSSSGANVLTF
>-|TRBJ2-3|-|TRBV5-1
TGCGCCAGCAGCTTTCGGCAGGGTCAAGATACGCAGTATTTT
CASSFRQGQDTQYF
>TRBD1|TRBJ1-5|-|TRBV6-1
TGTGCCAGCAGTGAAGGACAGGGAACAGGTCCCCAGCATTTT
CASSEGQGTGPQHF
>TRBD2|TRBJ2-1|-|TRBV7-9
TGTGCCAGCAGCAATCCACTAGCGGGACCGTACTTGAGCTCCTACAATGAGCAGTTCTTC
CASSNPLAGPYLSSYNEQFF
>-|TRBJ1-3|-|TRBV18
TGTGCCAGCTCACCAGCACAGGCGACTGGAAACACCATATATTTT
CASSPAQATGNTIYF
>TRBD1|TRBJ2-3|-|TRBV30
TGTGCCTGGAGTTTGGGGACAGTCCCGCAGGGAGATACGCAGTATTTT
CAWSLGTVPQGDTQYF
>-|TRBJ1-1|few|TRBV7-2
TGTGCCAGCAGCTCACAGATGAACACTGAAGCTTTCTTT
CASSSQMNTEAFF
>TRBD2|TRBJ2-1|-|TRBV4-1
TGCGCCAGCAGCCAAGATAGGACTAGCGGCTTCAATGAGCAGTTCTTC
CASSQDRTSGFNEQFF
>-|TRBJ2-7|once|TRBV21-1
TGTGCCAGCAGCAAAGGGGACAGGGGACGCAGTCGGGTAGCAGACACCGAAAGAAACTACGAGCAGTACTTC
CASSKGDRGRSRVADTERNYEQYF
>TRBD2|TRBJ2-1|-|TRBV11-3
TGTGCCAGCAGCTTAGATATTGGTGCTAGCGGGGTCTACAATGAGCAGTTCTTC
CASSLDIGASGVYNEQFF